This T cell receptor (beta chain) was sequenced during a study of beta chain features in type 1 diabetes. This clone was detected a few times. Its antigen is as yet unknown. At the DNA level, this CDR3 is encoded by other sequences in the same sample as well. Study results and caveats: Moderate but significant shortening of TCRB CDR3s was recorded in all four CD4+ subsets from Type 1 diabetes patients. PCR might preferentially amplify shorter templates, equally in patients and controls.

Per donor, one heparinised blood draw averaged about 116 mL. Every bit of the isolated RNA underwent reverse transcription, so sequencing read expressed TCRB transcripts. The data were produced by immunoSEQ multiplex PCR, yet TCRdb's version contains in-frame clones alone and is incomplete. The sample has more than 300,000 clones; approximately 9.9% are singletons. J was trimmed by 5 bases and V by 1 base; bases with no gene match: 2. CDR3 length: 13 amino acids. The germline V gene has CDR1 SQVTM and CDR2 ANQGSEA. The rearrangement links TRBV29-1 to TRBJ1-5; TRBD1 aligns across 7 bases. The clonotype was recovered from a man aged 25-45 years with type 1 diabetes. The sequenced sample consisted of central memory CD4+ T cells from blood. For the CDR3, the DNA is TGCAGCGTTGAAGGCAGGGGGGATCAGCCCCAGCATTTT. Protein product: CSVEGRGDQPQHF.